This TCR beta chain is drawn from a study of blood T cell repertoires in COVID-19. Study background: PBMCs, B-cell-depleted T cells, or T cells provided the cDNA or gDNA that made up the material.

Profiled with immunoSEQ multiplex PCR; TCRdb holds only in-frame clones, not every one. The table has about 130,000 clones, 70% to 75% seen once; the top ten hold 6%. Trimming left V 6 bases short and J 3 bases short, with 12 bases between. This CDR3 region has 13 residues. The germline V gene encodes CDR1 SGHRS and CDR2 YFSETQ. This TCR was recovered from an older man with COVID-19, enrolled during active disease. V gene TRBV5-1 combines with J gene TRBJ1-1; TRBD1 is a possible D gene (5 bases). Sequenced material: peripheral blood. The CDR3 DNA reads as TGCGCCAGCACCACATCAGGGTACACTGAAGCTTTCTTT. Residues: CASTTSGYTEAFF.